The next 4 T cell receptor beta chains were all read from a single sample in a study of OX40 agonist ivuxolimab in advanced cancers. The protocol was immunoSEQ multiplex PCR, while the TCRdb copy is restricted to in-frame clones and leaves out a portion. The table lists about 44,000 clones, about four fifths of them singletons. The material was CD4+ or CD8+ T cells sorted from blood, obtained in a trial of the OX40 agonist ivuxolimab. Source of these receptors: an adult with an advanced solid tumor such as melanoma, head and neck, liver or kidney cancer.

This chain's CDR3 is CAWRRGEAEQYF. CDR3 in DNA: TGTGCCTGGAGAAGAGGGGAGGCCGAGCAGTACTTC. The J gene is TRBJ2-7, the V gene TRBV30; a weak D match, TRBD2 (6 bases). Trimming stripped 3 bases from V and 6 bases from J, with 12 bases between. The CDR3 contains 12 residues. Germline CDR1 is GTSNPN and CDR2 is SVGIG (reference sequence).

The chain has TRBV9 and TRBJ2-7; possibly TRBD1 for D (6 bases). V gave up 1 base and J gave up 2 bases, with 13 bases separating them. The germline CDR1 and CDR2 sequences are SGDLS and YYNGEE. The CDR3 runs to 15 residues. The CDR3 reads CASSVTPHRAYEQYF. In DNA, the CDR3 is TGTGCCAGCAGCGTAACCCCACACAGGGCCTACGAGCAGTACTTC.

J is TRBJ2-5 and V is TRBV28; D unclear. CDR3 size: 13 residues. Germline CDR1 and CDR2: MDHEN and SYDVKM. V dropped 4 bases and J dropped 4 bases, with 10 bases sitting between them. DNA for the CDR3: TGTGCCAGCAGTTCAACTATGAGAGAGACCCAGTACTTC. This translates into CASSSTMRETQYF.

This clone was counted only a few times. This rearrangement joins TRBV30 to TRBJ1-1, with TRBD1 as a possible D gene (6 bases). The CDR3 totals 13 residues. CDR1 GTSNPN and CDR2 SVGIG come from the germline V gene (reference sequence). V lost 2 bases and J lost 2, with 9 bases in between. CDR3 nucleotides: TGTGCCTGGAGTAGAGGGGGAAACACTGAAGCTTTCTTT. It is translated as CAWSRGGNTEAFF.